The entry below describes one T cell receptor beta chain. RNA extraction and reverse transcription yielded cDNA as sequencing template. Some clones are missing from TCRdb's copy, which holds only in-frame ones; the method was immunoSEQ multiplex PCR. The sample lists 90,000 to 120,000 clones; less than 90% were seen once. This specimen belongs to a study of CD8+ T cells in alopecia areata. The V end lost 3 bases, the J end lost 4 bases, and 15 bases lay between the germline ends. The CDR3 totals 15 residues. The germline gives CDR1 MNHNS, CDR2 SASEGT. This sample's treatment: oral pan-JAK inhibitor, 5-10 mg twice daily.

J is TRBJ1-2 and V is TRBV6-1; tentative D call: TRBD1 (5 bases). The TCR sequence derives from a human donor with alopecia areata. Sequenced here: CD8+ T cells sorted from blood, sampled at week 24, from a patient treated with tofacitinib. CDR3: CASSDGGFGGYGYTF. In nucleotides, the CDR3 is TGTGCCAGCAGTGATGGAGGGTTTGGGGGCTATGGCTACACCTTC.